These T cell receptor beta chains were read from a single sample in a study of T cell responses to AZD1222 COVID-19 vaccine. The protocol was immunoSEQ multiplex PCR, while the TCRdb copy is restricted to in-frame clones and leaves out a portion. The data contain about 59,000 clones, approximately 92% of them singletons. The sample consisted of peripheral blood, taken 28 days after the second AZD1222 dose. The source is an adult who received the AZD1222 COVID-19 vaccine. CDR3s leave out the opening cysteine and the closing phenylalanine or tryptophan. A D gene is named only where the DNA matches it firmly.

d_gene | j_gene | v_gene | CDR3aa
TRBD2 | TRBJ2-7 | TRBV30 | ALGLAGSSYEQY
NA | TRBJ1-5 | TRBV6-5 | ASSYSPGPNQPQH
NA | TRBJ2-7 | TRBV28 | ASGVSHEQY
NA | TRBJ2-7 | TRBV30 | AWSPGTGPAYEQY
TRBD2 | TRBJ2-3 | TRBV7-8 | ASDPAGSTDTQY
NA | TRBJ2-1 | TRBV27 | ASARVGGSYNEQF
TRBD1 | TRBJ1-5 | TRBV29-1 | SVGTGSSNQPQH
NA | TRBJ1-2 | TRBV3-1/TRBV3-2 | ASSQERRGARGYT
NA | TRBJ2-5 | TRBV6-1 | ASSDVWGQQTQY
NA | TRBJ1-6 | TRBV19 | ASSGTGNNSPLH
TRBD1 | TRBJ2-2 | TRBV19 | ASLPGTGGVRNTGELF
TRBD2 | TRBJ2-1 | TRBV3-1/TRBV3-2 | ASSQVLAGGSEQF
NA | TRBJ2-3 | TRBV6-2/TRBV6-3 | ASSNWGRQY